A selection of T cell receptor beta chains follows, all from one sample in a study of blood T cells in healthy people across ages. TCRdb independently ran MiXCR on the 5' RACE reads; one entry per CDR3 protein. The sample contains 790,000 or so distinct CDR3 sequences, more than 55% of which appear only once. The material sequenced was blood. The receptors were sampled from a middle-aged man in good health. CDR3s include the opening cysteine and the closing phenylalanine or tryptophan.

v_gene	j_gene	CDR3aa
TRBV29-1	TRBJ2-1	CSVTPSNNGQFF
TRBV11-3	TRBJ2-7	CASSLYESSYEQYF
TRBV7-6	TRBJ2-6	CASRARGGGGTGANVLTF
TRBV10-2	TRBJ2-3	CASSESQGSSTDTQYF
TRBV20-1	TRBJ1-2	CSAETGRNYGYTF
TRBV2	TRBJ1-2	CASSEETETYYGYTF
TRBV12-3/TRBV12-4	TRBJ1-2	CASSVGRGQGSYTF
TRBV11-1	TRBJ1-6	CASSRRQSNSPLHF
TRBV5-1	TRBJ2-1	CASSRSRGTYNEQFF
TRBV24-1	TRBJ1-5	CATSDSPGGNQPQHF
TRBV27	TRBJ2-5	CASIPGLASVQYF
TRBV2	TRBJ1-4	CASTGITNEKLFF
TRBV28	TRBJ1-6	CASSRQGGSSPLHF
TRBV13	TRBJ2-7	CASSFVSSYEQYF
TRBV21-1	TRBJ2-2	CASSTRQGLLSGELFF
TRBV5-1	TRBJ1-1	CASSGGTGIFDTEAFF
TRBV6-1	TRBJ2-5	CASSKSTGRQETQYF
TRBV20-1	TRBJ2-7	CSAQPVGESSYEQYF
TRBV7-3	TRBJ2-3	CASSINRNRGTDTQYF
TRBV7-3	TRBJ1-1	CASSFEVNTEAFF
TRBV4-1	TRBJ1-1	CASSQGTGGLTEAFF
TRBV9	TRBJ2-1	CASSAMTSGGASYYNEQFF
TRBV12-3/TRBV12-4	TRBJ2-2	CASSLTGITGELFF
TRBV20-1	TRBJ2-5	CSARASRGGETQYF
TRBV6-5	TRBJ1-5	CASSPRGPGDQPQHF
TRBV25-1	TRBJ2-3	CASSSGGSSTDTQYF
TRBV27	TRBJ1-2	CASSPDRVGYGYTF
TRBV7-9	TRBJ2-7	CVSSLSRQGYEQYF
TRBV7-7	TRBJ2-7	CASSASTGKNSYEQYF
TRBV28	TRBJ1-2	CASSCTGTGCGYTF
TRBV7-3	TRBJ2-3	CASSFILAGGSDTQYF
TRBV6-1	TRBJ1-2	CASSEGTETHSNYGYTF
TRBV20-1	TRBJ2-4	CSARIAGNIQYF
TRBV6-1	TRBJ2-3	CASSESQIGTDTQYF
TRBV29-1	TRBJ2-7	CSAHDGLNYEQYF
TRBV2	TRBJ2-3	CASRYPVTGPLTDTQYF
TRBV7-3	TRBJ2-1	CASSAGTAGAYNEQFF
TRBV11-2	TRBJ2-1	CASSRMNEQFF
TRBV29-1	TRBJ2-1	CSAGVGEQFF
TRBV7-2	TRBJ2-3	CASSRSGGAIGTPDTQYF
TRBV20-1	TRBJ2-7	CSAPPRDRDTYEQYF
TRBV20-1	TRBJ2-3	CSARATVGTDTQYF
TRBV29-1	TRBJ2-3	CSVLADTQYF
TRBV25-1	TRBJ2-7	CASSGDREDEQYF
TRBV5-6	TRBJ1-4	CASSFRREATNEKLFF
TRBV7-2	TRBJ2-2	CASTAIGVHTGELFF
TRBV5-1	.	CASSLVGGSYNEQYF
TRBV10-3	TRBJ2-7	CAIRSGQGRLVNIYEQYF
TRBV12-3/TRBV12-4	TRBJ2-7	CASSLVQGTLEQYF
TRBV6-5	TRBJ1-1	CASSVDRGNTEAFF
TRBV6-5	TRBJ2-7	CASRPDRDPYEQYF
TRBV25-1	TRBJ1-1	CASSEGDRCAFF
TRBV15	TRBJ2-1	CATSRDRGPSDEQFF
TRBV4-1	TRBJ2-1	CASSQESSGGYSYNEQFF
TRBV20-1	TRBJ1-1	CSTRPENTEAFF
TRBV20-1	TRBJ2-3	CSARRGMDATDTQYF
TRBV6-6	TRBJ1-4	CAGRGGAGEKLFF
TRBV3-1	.	CASQTTGTQYF
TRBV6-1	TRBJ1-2	CAGVDRNNYGYTF